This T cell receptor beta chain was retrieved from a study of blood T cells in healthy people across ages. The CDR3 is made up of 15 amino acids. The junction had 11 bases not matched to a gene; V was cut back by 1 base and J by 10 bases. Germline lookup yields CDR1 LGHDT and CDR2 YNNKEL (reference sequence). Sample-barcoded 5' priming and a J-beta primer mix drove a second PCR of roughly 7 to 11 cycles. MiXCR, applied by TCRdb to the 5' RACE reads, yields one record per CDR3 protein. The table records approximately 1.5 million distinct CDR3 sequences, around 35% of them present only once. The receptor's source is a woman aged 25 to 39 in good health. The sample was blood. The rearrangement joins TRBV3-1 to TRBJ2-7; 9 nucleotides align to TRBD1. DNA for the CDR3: TGTGCCAGCAGCCAAGCCGGGACGGGGGGACAGGGCCAGTACTTC. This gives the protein CASSQAGTGGQGQYF.